This passage covers 31 T cell receptor beta chains from one sample sequenced in a study of vaccination and CD4 T cells after COVID-19. These receptors' antigens are unknown. The study sequenced cultured CD4+ T cell DNA using the Oncomine TCR Beta short-read assay. One entry per CDR3 protein results from TCRdb running MiXCR on the PCR reads. The profile shows about 13,000 distinct CDR3 sequences, around two fifths of them singletons. The treatment here: roughly ten-day PBMC culture with coronavirus spike peptide pools or control peptides (ViraFEST assay). Sequencing was carried out using cultured CD4+ T cells from blood. All receptors come from a human donor with COVID-19.

The chain joins TRBV20-1 to TRBJ1-6; 10 bases fit TRBD1. Germline trimming cut 6 bases from V and 7 bases from J; bases unmatched to any gene: 3. Per germline, CDR1 DFQATT and CDR2 SNEGSKA (reference sequence). The CDR3 runs 13 residues. The CDR3 nucleotides read TGCAGTGCCGCGGGACAGGGGAATTCACCCCTCCACTTT. Its protein is CSAAGQGNSPLHF.

This clonotype was picked up one time. The chain employs TRBV6-2 or TRBV6-3 and TRBJ1-5, with D possibly being TRBD1 (5 bases). Germline V gene data show CDR1 as MNHEY and CDR2 as SVGEGT. CDR3 size: 16 residues. Deletions cut 6 bases from V and 4 bases from J, with 19 bases between. DNA for the CDR3: TGTGCCAGCAGACCCCCATGGGGCGGAGGTAATCAGCCCCAGCATTTT. Translation: CASRPPWGGGNQPQHF.

The gene calls are TRBV27 and TRBJ2-6; the match to TRBD2 covers 9 bases. Germline V gene lookup returns CDR1 MNHEY and CDR2 SMNVEV (reference sequence). The CDR3 has 18 residues. Trimming cost V 0 bases and J 0 bases; bases outside gene matches: 3. The CDR3 bases are TGTGCCAGCAGTTTATCAGGCGGGGGGGTCTCTGGGGCCAACGTCCTGACTTTC. Its protein is CASSLSGGGVSGANVLTF.

The chain links TRBV5-4 to TRBJ2-5; TRBD2 matches 8 bases. V shed 7 bases, J shed 7 bases, and the junction held 9 bases outside the gene matches. CDR3 size: 13 residues. CDR1 is SGHNT, CDR2 YYREEE, per germline (reference sequence). CDR3 DNA: TGTGCCAGCGGCCCCCGGGAGGGGGGGACCCAGTACTTC. Protein product: CASGPREGGTQYF.

This clonotype was found a few times. This chain connects TRBV7-3 to TRBJ1-2; 7 nucleotides align to TRBD1. This CDR3 has 13 amino acids. Germline loops: CDR1 SGHTA, CDR2 FQGTGA. V shed 4 bases, J shed 8 bases, and the junction held 7 bases outside the gene matches. The CDR3 DNA is TGTGCCAGCAGCTCGGACAGGTTGGGCGGCTACACCTTC. Translated, it gives CASSSDRLGGYTF.

This clonotype was counted between two and nine times. The rearrangement joins TRBV30 to TRBJ1-6; TRBD1 matches 7 bases. The CDR3 consists of 13 residues. Germline CDR1 reads GTSNPN; CDR2 reads SVGIG (reference sequence). J lost 5 bases, V lost 3 bases, and 1 base had no gene match. CDR3 sequence reads: CAWRQGNNSPLHF. CDR3 nucleotides: TGTGCCTGGAGACAGGGGAATAATTCACCCCTCCACTTT.

This clonotype was seen a handful of times. The chain links TRBV11-2 to TRBJ2-5; 8 bases match TRBD2. This CDR3 region has 16 residues. V was pared by 1 base and J by 4 bases, with 8 bases of the junction left unmatched. The germline gives CDR1 SGHAT, CDR2 FQNNGV. The CDR3, as DNA: TGTGCCAGCAGCTTAGCCCTAGCGGGCCTTGGAGAGACCCAGTACTTC. It codes for CASSLALAGLGETQYF.

The chain employs TRBV6-5 and TRBJ1-2, with unresolved D. Germline CDR1 and CDR2: MNHEY and SVGAGI. The V end was cut by 2 bases, the J end by 4 bases, with 14 bases between. The CDR3 has 15 amino acids. The CDR3 sequence: CASSYRAGSPYGYTF. In DNA form, the CDR3 reads TGTGCCAGCAGTTACCGGGCAGGCTCCCCCTATGGCTACACCTTC.

The V and J genes are TRBV18 and TRBJ1-5, with a weak D call TRBD1 (5 bases). CDR1 is KGHSH and CDR2 is LQKENI in the germline V gene. The CDR3 loop spans 15 amino acids. Trimming pared 3 bases from V and 8 bases from J, leaving 17 bases between. CDR3: CASSPGQGPWEPQHF. The CDR3 nucleotides are TGTGCCAGCTCACCGGGGCAAGGGCCCTGGGAGCCCCAGCATTTT. The whole variable domain, filled in from reference TRBV18 and TRBJ1-5, reads NAGVMQNPRHLVRRRGQEARLRCSPMKGHSHVYWYRQLPEEGLKFMVYLQKENIIDESGMPKERFSAEFPKEGPSILRIQQVVRGDSAAYFCASSPGQGPWEPQHFGDGTRLSIL.

This clonotype has more than one count but fewer than ten. This chain uses TRBV6-4 with TRBJ1-1; the D is unclear. V lost 3 bases and J lost 4, with 9 bases in between. CDR1 is MRHNA, CDR2 SNTAGT, per germline. The CDR3 has 13 amino acids. The CDR3 DNA sequence: TGTGCCAGCAGTGAGGCGCGAGGCACTGAAGCTTTCTTT. It encodes CASSEARGTEAFF.

V gene TRBV9 combines with J gene TRBJ1-2, with 7 bases that match TRBD1. V was clipped by 3 bases and J by 1 base; unmatched bases: 15. The CDR3 has 18 amino acids. Germline CDR1 reads SGDLS; CDR2 reads YYNGEE. The chain's CDR3 is CASSALKFRQGHNYGYTF. The CDR3 coding sequence is TGTGCCAGCAGCGCCCTCAAATTTAGACAGGGACATAACTATGGCTACACCTTC.

The chain links TRBV5-4 to TRBJ2-7, with TRBD1 identical over 8 bases. In germline, CDR1 is SGHNT, CDR2 YYREEE (reference sequence). V gave up 0 bases and J gave up 0 bases; unmatched junction bases: 5. The CDR3 totals 16 residues. The CDR3 reads CASSLANQGASYEQYF. In DNA form, the CDR3 reads TGTGCCAGCAGCTTGGCCAACCAGGGGGCCTCCTACGAGCAGTACTTC.

The chain joins TRBV20-1 to TRBJ2-7, with no clear D. In germline, CDR1 is DFQATT, CDR2 SNEGSKA (reference sequence). Trimming cost V 6 bases and J 3 bases, with 15 bases left between them. CDR3 length: 13 amino acids. The CDR3 DNA follows: TGCAGTGCCCTTTTGGGCCGCGTCTACGAGCAGTACTTC. Amino acid sequence: CSALLGRVYEQYF.

In regard to this clonotype: The germline gene is not matched at one end of the junction; a read error may be the cause. The chain recombines TRBV11-3 with TRBJ1-1; D is perhaps TRBD1 (6 bases). Germline V CDR1 and CDR2: SGHNT, YENEEA. This CDR3 region has 14 residues. The CDR3 sequence is CASSLGRGSTEALF. DNA for the CDR3: TGTGCCAGCAGCTTGGGCAGGGGAAGCACTGAAGCTCTCTTT.

This clonotype has only a few counts. This sequence joins TRBV7-2 and TRBJ1-1, with 9 bases that match TRBD1. Germline CDR1 and CDR2: SGHTA and FQGNSA. V shed 5 bases, J shed 1 base, and the junction held 5 bases outside the gene matches. This CDR3 comprises 15 residues. The DNA for the CDR3 is TGTGCCAGCAGCCATAGACAGGGGGAGAACACTGAAGCTTTCTTT. Translation gives CASSHRQGENTEAFF.

The chain carries TRBV2 and TRBJ1-5, with TRBD1 as a possible D gene (5 bases). This CDR3 is built from 15 residues. V shed 5 bases and J shed 0 bases, with 11 bases lying between them. The V gene's germline CDR1 is SNHLY and CDR2 FYNNEI. CDR3: CASSTEGSSNQPQHF. CDR3 DNA: TGTGCCAGCAGTACCGAGGGGTCTAGCAATCAGCCCCAGCATTTT.

The chain recombines TRBV29-1 with TRBJ1-1, with D possibly being TRBD1 (5 bases). This CDR3 spans 12 amino acids. Trimming stripped 4 bases from V and 4 bases from J, with 10 bases between. Germline V gene lookup returns CDR1 SQVTM and CDR2 ANQGSEA. CDR3 nucleotide sequence: TGCAGCGTTGTTGGGGGTATCACTGAAGCTTTCTTT. Protein sequence: CSVVGGITEAFF. The complete variable domain, with remaining parts taken from reference TRBV29-1 and TRBJ1-1, reads SAVISQKPSRDICQRGTSLTIQCQVDSQVTMMFWYRQQPGQSLTLIATANQGSEATYESGFVIDKFPISRPNLTFSTLTVSNMSPEDSSIYLCSVVGGITEAFFGQGTRLTVV.

This chain links TRBV6-1 with TRBJ2-2; 11 bases map to TRBD1. The CDR3 sequence is 23 residues long. Germline CDR1 MNHNS, CDR2 SASEGT. Trimming cost V 6 bases and J 5 bases; bases outside gene matches: 29. The chain's CDR3 is CASRSWPDRGQGIAGGLTGELFF. CDR3 DNA: TGTGCCAGCAGATCCTGGCCGGACAGGGGGCAGGGAATAGCTGGGGGGTTAACCGGGGAGCTGTTTTTT.

J is TRBJ1-5 and V is TRBV4-2, with D possibly matching TRBD1 (5 bases). CDR1 LGHNA and CDR2 YNFKEQ come from the germline V gene. There are 14 residues in the CDR3. V was clipped by 0 bases and J by 6 bases, with 9 bases between them. This CDR3 reads CASSQEAGLQPQHF. CDR3 coding DNA: TGTGCCAGCAGCCAAGAGGCGGGGCTTCAGCCCCAGCATTTT.

This clonotype was detected a few times. In nucleotides, the CDR3 is TGTGCCAGCAGTGTCACAGGGGGGCAAGAGACCCAGTACTTC. It codes for CASSVTGGQETQYF. This chain links TRBV6-1 with TRBJ2-5; 8 positions match TRBD1. The CDR3 length is 14 residues. Germline-derived CDR1 and CDR2 are MNHNS and SASEGT. Trimming at V came to 4 bases and at J to 2 bases, leaving 3 bases not matched to a gene.

The V call is TRBV7-9, the J call TRBJ2-7; no clear D gene. V lost 5 bases to trimming and J lost 4 bases, with 6 bases between them. The CDR3 extends over 11 amino acids. Germline V gives CDR1 SEHNR, CDR2 FQNEAQ (reference sequence). The CDR3 coding sequence is TGTGCCAGCAGCCTCCATTACGAGCAGTACTTC. This codes for CASSLHYEQYF.

This clonotype was recorded a few times. The chain joins TRBV10-3 to TRBJ2-5, with D possibly being TRBD1 (6 bases). The CDR3 is 13 amino acids. V lost 3 bases and J lost 5, with 10 bases in between. CDR1 is ENHRY, CDR2 SYGVKD, per germline. For the CDR3, the DNA is TGTGCCATCAGTGAAACAGGGCCGGAGACCCAGTACTTC. Translated, it gives CAISETGPETQYF.

J is TRBJ1-2 and V is TRBV2; TRBD1 matches at 8 bases. Germline trimming cut 7 bases from V and 1 base from J; bases unmatched to any gene: 8. The CDR3 sequence is 15 residues long. Germline CDR1 is SNHLY and CDR2 is FYNNEI. The CDR3, as DNA: TGTGCCAGCACATGGCAGGGGGCCCTTAACTATGGCTACACCTTC. It specifies CASTWQGALNYGYTF. The variable domain in full, with the rest retrieved from reference TRBV2 and TRBJ1-2, is EPEVTQTPSHQVTQMGQEVILRCVPISNHLYFYWYRQILGQKVEFLVSFYNNEISEKSEIFDDQFSVERPDGSNFTLKIRSTKLEDSAMYFCASTWQGALNYGYTFGSGTRLTVV.

The sample holds one count of this clonotype. J is TRBJ2-7 and V is TRBV11-1; 9 bases map to TRBD1. Germline CDR1 and CDR2: SGHAT and FQDESV (reference sequence). The CDR3 covers 15 residues. After removal of 3 bases from V and 6 bases from J, the junction contained 9 bases not matched to a gene. DNA of the CDR3: TGTGCCAGCAGCTTTTCCCGGGACAGGGCCCGCGAGCAGTACTTC. It encodes CASSFSRDRAREQYF.

J is TRBJ1-1 and V is TRBV7-9; TRBD1 matches at 10 bases. Germline V CDR1 and CDR2: SEHNR, FQNEAQ (reference sequence). V was clipped by 8 bases and J by 3 bases; unmatched bases: 9. CDR3 length: 15 amino acids. In nucleotides, the CDR3 is TGTGCCAGCGGCACCGCGACAGGGGGCTACACTGAAGCTTTCTTT. This gives the protein CASGTATGGYTEAFF.

This clonotype was recorded only once. This chain links TRBV5-1 with TRBJ1-3, with 7 bases aligning to TRBD1. The CDR3 runs to 16 residues. Looked up from germline, CDR1 is SGHRS and CDR2 is YFSETQ. J lost 0 bases, V lost 3 bases, and 6 bases had no gene match. CDR3 DNA: TGCGCCAGCAGCTGGGGGACAGTAGACTCTGGAAACACCATATATTTT. Translating gives CASSWGTVDSGNTIYF.

The CDR3 region is CASSTANSPLHF. CDR3 nucleotide sequence: TGTGCCAGCAGTACGGCTAATTCACCCCTCCACTTT. The chain uses TRBV2 and TRBJ1-6; D is ambiguous. This CDR3 contains 12 residues. The germline V and J ends were trimmed by 5 bases and 6 bases, with 5 bases remaining between them. Per the germline V gene, CDR1 is SNHLY and CDR2 is FYNNEI.

By sample share, this clonotype is large (0.1 to 1%). The V gene is TRBV20-1, the J gene TRBJ2-2, with D hard to call. V dropped 5 bases and J dropped 5 bases, with 18 bases sitting between them. Per the germline V gene, CDR1 is DFQATT and CDR2 is SNEGSKA (reference sequence). This CDR3 is built from 15 residues. CDR3 nucleotides: TGCAGTGCTCCCTCAAACTCCCCAGTGACCGGGGAGCTGTTTTTT. The encoded protein is CSAPSNSPVTGELFF.

The V call is TRBV6-5, the J call TRBJ2-7; D ambiguous. CDR3 size: 15 residues. V lost 0 bases and J 2 bases, leaving 11 bases between the germline ends. CDR1 is MNHEY and CDR2 is SVGAGI in the germline V gene. The CDR3: CASSYSFVGTYEQYF. The CDR3 DNA sequence: TGTGCCAGCAGTTACTCTTTCGTCGGAACCTACGAGCAGTACTTC.

V and J are TRBV7-9 and TRBJ2-7; 10 bases map to TRBD2. Germline CDR1 SEHNR, CDR2 FQNEAQ (reference sequence). Unmatched junction bases numbered 9, after V lost 1 base and J lost 0 bases. This CDR3 contains 18 residues. Here the CDR3 reads CASSLGVAGGRVSYEQYF. The DNA for the CDR3 is TGTGCCAGCAGCTTAGGTGTAGCGGGGGGTCGAGTCTCCTACGAGCAGTACTTC.

The J gene is TRBJ1-2, the V gene TRBV6-1, with 7 bases aligning to TRBD1. The germline V gene has CDR1 MNHNS and CDR2 SASEGT. V lost 7 bases, J lost 4 bases, and 15 bases stayed unmatched. This CDR3 is built from 16 residues. This chain's CDR3 is CASTQGANRGVYGYTF. The CDR3 DNA follows: TGTGCCAGCACCCAGGGTGCTAACAGGGGCGTCTATGGCTACACCTTC.